The clone carrying this TCR beta chain was picked up a small number of times. These data are taken from a study of T cells after yellow fever vaccination. TCRdb redid the calling of the 5' RACE reads with MiXCR, one entry per CDR3 protein. Of hundreds of thousands of distinct CDR3 sequences listed, around a tenth are singletons. CDR1 is LNHDA and CDR2 is SQIVND in the germline V gene (reference sequence). The CDR3 spans 14 residues. Trimming removed 3 bases at V and 2 bases at J, with 11 bases between. This receptor was taken from a man aged 18 to 35 who received the YFV17D yellow fever vaccine. The chain combines TRBV19 with TRBJ2-7; a possible D gene is TRBD1 (7 bases). Sequenced material: PBMCs, taken on the day of the first yellow fever vaccination. CDR3 bases: TGTGCCAGTAGTATCGCAGGGGGGCCCTACGAGCAGTACTTC. Translated: CASSIAGGPYEQYF.